The present T cell receptor beta chain was sequenced within a study of blood T cell repertoires in COVID-19. Study overall: The United States, Italy and Spain supplied acute and convalescent COVID-19 samples.

CDR3 length: 16 residues. Germline V gives CDR1 LNHDA, CDR2 SQIVND (reference sequence). V lost 6 bases and J lost 7; bases outside the gene matches: 10. The authors' processing: Estimated nucleated cell counts came from reference gene primer amplification. This table comes from immunoSEQ multiplex PCR, and its TCRdb copy is limited to in-frame clones, with some not included. Clonal size and the V and J genes are those of that table, whereas D and trimming came from the DNA. The data hold more than 45,000 clones, with around nine tenths observed a single time. The chain links TRBV19 to TRBJ2-1, with 12 bases matching TRBD2. The TCR sequence derives from a human donor with active COVID-19. The donor label of this sample is uncertain. The sequencing sample was made of peripheral blood. CDR3 nucleotide sequence: TGTGCCAGTAGGTCCACTAGCGGGGGGCCAGATAATGAGCAGTTCTTC. Residues: CASRSTSGGPDNEQFF.